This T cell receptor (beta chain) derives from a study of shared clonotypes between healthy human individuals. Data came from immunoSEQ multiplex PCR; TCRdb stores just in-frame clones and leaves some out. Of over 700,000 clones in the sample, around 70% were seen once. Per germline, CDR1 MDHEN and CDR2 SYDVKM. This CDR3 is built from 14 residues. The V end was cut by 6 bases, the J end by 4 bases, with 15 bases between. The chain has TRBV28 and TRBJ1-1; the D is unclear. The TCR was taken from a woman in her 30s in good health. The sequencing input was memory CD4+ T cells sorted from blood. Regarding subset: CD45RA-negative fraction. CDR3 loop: CASSLLQWATEAFF. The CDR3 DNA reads TGTGCCAGCAGCCTCCTTCAGTGGGCCACTGAAGCTTTCTTT. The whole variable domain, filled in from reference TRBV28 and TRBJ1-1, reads DVKVTQSSRYLVKRTGEKVFLECVQDMDHENMFWYRQDPGLGLRLIYFSYDVKMKEKGDIPEGYSVSREKKERFSLILESASTNQTSMYLCASSLLQWATEAFFGQGTRLTVV.